These 9 T cell receptor beta chains came from one sample sequenced in a study of cytomegalovirus exposure and HLA in healthy donors. Both 60 Vbeta primers and 13 Jbeta primers went into the PCR. Repertoires were generated with immunoSEQ multiplex PCR, while TCRdb's copy carries only in-frame clones and drops some. The repertoire holds about 190,000 clones, with roughly four fifths as singletons. The sequenced material came from PBMCs. These receptors were taken from a woman younger than 45 in good health and CMV-seropositive.

V and J are TRBV5-4 and TRBJ2-2, with TRBD2 as a possible D gene (5 bases). The V gene's germline CDR1 is SGHNT and CDR2 YYREEE (reference sequence). The CDR3 contains 15 residues. V was cut by 1 base and J by 0 bases, with 7 bases left in between. The CDR3 here is CASSLSGTNTGELFF. CDR3 DNA: TGTGCCAGCAGCTTGTCGGGGACGAACACCGGGGAGCTGTTTTTT.

The chain recombines TRBV19 with TRBJ2-7, with 8 bases matching TRBD2. There are 16 residues in the CDR3. The J segment lost 2 bases and the V segment lost 2 bases, leaving 8 bases of the junction unmatched. Germline CDR1 LNHDA, CDR2 SQIVND (reference sequence). CDR3 amino acids: CASSINLAGRTYEQYF. CDR3 in DNA: TGTGCCAGTAGTATAAATCTAGCGGGTCGGACCTACGAGCAGTACTTC.

This clone was found a few times. The rearrangement links TRBV6-1 to TRBJ2-3; 8 bases agree with TRBD1. In germline, CDR1 is MNHNS, CDR2 SASEGT. The junction had 7 bases not matched to a gene; V was cut back by 4 bases and J by 4 bases. The CDR3 loop spans 15 amino acids. CDR3 sequence: CASSVKQGGADTQYF. The CDR3 DNA sequence: TGTGCCAGCAGTGTTAAACAGGGGGGCGCAGATACGCAGTATTTT.

As for this clone: One junction end disagrees with the germline gene, perhaps due to a read error. The J gene is TRBJ1-5, the V gene TRBV27, with a tentative D call TRBD1 (5 bases). Germline V lookup: CDR1 MNHEY, CDR2 SMNVEV (reference sequence). The CDR3 sequence is 13 residues long. The CDR3 DNA sequence: TGTGCCAGCAGTTACAGGAGCAACCAGCCCCAGCATTTT. Translating gives CASSYRSNQPQHF.

The gene calls are TRBV11-3 and TRBJ2-1; no clear D. The ends were cut back, 4 bases at V and 1 base at J, with 11 bases in the middle. CDR1 SGHNT and CDR2 YENEEA come from the germline V gene. There are 15 residues in the CDR3. CDR3 sequence: CASSSYVVSYNEQFF. The DNA of the CDR3 is TGTGCCAGCAGCTCATACGTAGTTTCCTACAATGAGCAGTTCTTC.

With regard to this clone: Other DNA sequences in the sample encode the same CDR3. CDR3 protein: CASSLSGGSNQPQHF. The CDR3 coding sequence is TGTGCCAGCAGTTTATCGGGGGGTAGCAATCAGCCCCAGCATTTT. J is TRBJ1-5 and V is TRBV27, with a possible D match to TRBD1 (5 bases). Germline CDR1 reads MNHEY; CDR2 reads SMNVEV (reference sequence). This CDR3 is 15 amino acids long. Trimming took off 0 bases at V and 0 bases at J, with 6 bases between the two ends.

The chain has TRBV9 and TRBJ2-4; 14 nucleotides align to TRBD2. CDR1 is SGDLS and CDR2 is YYNGEE in the germline V gene. The trim removed 4 bases at V and 2 bases at J, leaving 8 bases unmatched. This CDR3 has 18 residues. The CDR3 sequence: CASSRGLAGEGTKNIQYF. CDR3 coding DNA: TGTGCCAGCAGCCGGGGACTAGCGGGAGAAGGAACCAAAAACATTCAGTACTTC.

This chain connects TRBV9 to TRBJ1-2; unclear D gene. This CDR3 has 13 residues. Germline V lookup: CDR1 SGDLS, CDR2 YYNGEE. Trimming left V 0 bases short and J 2 bases short, with 5 bases between. The CDR3 bases are TGTGCCAGCAGCGTAGCGGTCAACTATGGCTACACCTTC. Translating gives CASSVAVNYGYTF.

On this clone: Other DNA sequences in the sample encode the same CDR3. The gene calls are TRBV27 and TRBJ2-5, with no clear D. In germline, CDR1 is MNHEY, CDR2 SMNVEV (reference sequence). This CDR3 comprises 14 residues. Trimming left V 1 base short and J 5 bases short, with 11 bases between. CDR3 sequence (DNA): TGTGCCAGCAGTTTATTTCCTAAACGGGAGACCCAGTACTTC. Residues: CASSLFPKRETQYF.